This note documents a single T cell receptor (beta chain) sequence. A second about 7 to 11 cycle PCR used barcoded and J-beta primers. TCRdb re-called the 5' RACE reads through MiXCR, storing one row per CDR3 protein. This repertoire shows around 1,600,000 distinct CDR3 sequences, roughly 43% found once; its top ten account for 4%. This specimen comes from a study of blood T cells in healthy people across ages. The CDR3 contains 11 residues. Germline CDR1 and CDR2: SGHKS and YYEKEE (reference sequence). Trimming shortened V by 5 bases and J by 12 bases, and 12 bases separated the two germline ends. This TCR derives from a woman aged 18-29 years in good health. The sample was blood. The rearrangement joins TRBV5-5 to TRBJ2-1; D gene ambiguous. The CDR3 loop reads CASSLSIGQFF. The CDR3 DNA is TGTGCCAGCAGTCTTTCCATAGGGCAGTTCTTC.